A single T cell receptor beta chain is shown here with its context. The data derive from a study of T cells of healthy individuals. A single record per CDR3 protein comes from TCRdb applying MiXCR to the 5' RACE reads. The sample has tens of thousands of distinct CDR3 sequences, around 15% seen once. V was clipped by 6 bases and J by 2 bases; unmatched bases: 6. Germline lookup yields CDR1 ENHRY and CDR2 SYGVKD. CDR3 length equals 15 residues. The receptor was derived from a human donor in good health. The chain recombines TRBV10-3 with TRBJ2-1; 8 bases agree with TRBD1. CDR3 residues: CAISDRGQTYNEQFF. CDR3 sequence (DNA): TGTGCCATCAGCGACAGGGGCCAGACCTACAATGAGCAGTTCTTC.